The 32 T cell receptor beta chains below come from one sample, sequenced in a study of cytomegalovirus exposure and HLA in healthy donors. Primers included in the PCR were 60 Vbeta and 13 Jbeta primers. Profiling relied on immunoSEQ multiplex PCR, and the TCRdb table lists in-frame clones only, not all of them. The sample lists 80,000 or so clones; over 60% were seen once. The sample comprised PBMCs. Receptors originate from a male donor in good health and CMV-seropositive.

J is TRBJ2-1 and V is TRBV10-1, with TRBD1 matching over 9 bases. The CDR3 runs 15 residues. The germline V gene has CDR1 WNHNN and CDR2 SYGVQD (reference sequence). After removal of 3 bases from V and 3 bases from J, the junction contained 3 bases not matched to a gene. The CDR3 DNA follows: TGCGCCAGCAGTGAAGACAGGGGGGGCTACAATGAGCAGTTCTTC. This translates into CASSEDRGGYNEQFF.

The chain carries TRBV18 and TRBJ2-1; D remains ambiguous. Germline CDR1 is KGHSH and CDR2 is LQKENI. This CDR3 is built from 13 residues. V lost 0 bases to trimming and J lost 9 bases, with 9 bases between them. CDR3 region: CASSPPSNVEQFF. The CDR3 bases are TGTGCCAGCTCACCACCCTCTAATGTTGAGCAGTTCTTC.

The chain couples TRBV19 to TRBJ2-1; TRBD2 matches 13 bases. V shed 4 bases, J shed 5 bases, and the junction held 8 bases outside the gene matches. CDR1 and CDR2 (germline): LNHDA, SQIVND (reference sequence). This CDR3 spans 17 amino acids. The CDR3 sequence: CASSKGTSGVEDNEQFF. The CDR3 coding sequence is TGTGCCAGTAGTAAGGGGACTAGCGGGGTTGAGGACAATGAGCAGTTCTTC.

Only a few counts were recorded for this clone. The chain has TRBV25-1 and TRBJ1-5; 9 nucleotides match TRBD1. The germline V gene encodes CDR1 MGHDK and CDR2 SYGVNS. V lost 5 bases and J lost 4; bases outside the gene matches: 6. CDR3 length: 15 amino acids. Written as DNA, the CDR3 is TGTGCCAGCAGTCAGACAGGGGGGCTGAATCAGCCCCAGCATTTT. Translation gives CASSQTGGLNQPQHF.

V and J are TRBV7-6 and TRBJ2-7, with 9 nucleotides matching TRBD1. This CDR3 region has 14 residues. Germline V gene data show CDR1 as SGHVS and CDR2 as FNYEAQ. J lost 7 bases, V lost 1 base, and 5 bases had no gene match. The CDR3 DNA is TGTGCCAGCAGCTTAGACAGGGGGCGTTGGGAGCAGTACTTC. It encodes CASSLDRGRWEQYF.

J is TRBJ2-2 and V is TRBV19; 12 positions agree with TRBD2. CDR3 length: 14 residues. V lost 5 bases, J lost 7 bases, and 2 bases stayed unmatched. Germline lookup yields CDR1 LNHDA and CDR2 SQIVND (reference sequence). CDR3 region: CASSALAGGGELFF. The CDR3 nucleotides are TGTGCCAGTAGTGCACTAGCGGGAGGCGGGGAGCTGTTTTTT.

The sample holds a few counts of this clone. The chain recombines TRBV15 with TRBJ1-1, with 7 bases aligning to TRBD1. Germline CDR1 and CDR2: LNHNV and YYDKDF (reference sequence). This CDR3 spans 15 amino acids. Losses at the gene ends were 2 bases for V and 1 base for J; bases not matched to a gene: 4. CDR3 DNA sequence: TGTGCCACCAGCAGACCGGACAGGCCGAACACTGAAGCTTTCTTT. This encodes CATSRPDRPNTEAFF.

The rearrangement links TRBV14 to TRBJ2-7; D unresolved. Per the germline V gene, CDR1 is SGHDN and CDR2 is FVKESK. The length of the CDR3 is 14 residues. V lost 0 bases to trimming and J lost 5 bases, with 11 bases between them. CDR3 in DNA: TGTGCCAGCAGCCAAGAAAGTAGATCCCACGAGCAGTACTTC. Protein product: CASSQESRSHEQYF.

This chain joins TRBV5-1 and TRBJ2-3; the match to TRBD2 covers 8 bases. The germline CDR1 and CDR2 sequences are SGHRS and YFSETQ. V gave up 3 bases and J gave up 0 bases; unmatched junction bases: 12. This CDR3 has 18 amino acids. The CDR3 DNA is TGCGCCAGCAGCTCCATCCCCTTTAGCGGGACTAGCACAGATACGCAGTATTTT. Its protein is CASSSIPFSGTSTDTQYF. The full variable domain, in which reference TRBV5-1 and TRBJ2-3 provide the parts outside the CDR3, is KAGVTQTPRYLIKTRGQQVTLSCSPISGHRSVSWYQQTPGQGLQFLFEYFSETQRNKGNFPGRFSGRQFSNSRSEMNVSTLELGDSALYLCASSSIPFSGTSTDTQYFGPGTRLTVL.

This clone was seen only a few times. The DNA for the CDR3 is TGTGCCAGCAGTGACCGCCCTTCGGCTAGCGGAACCACAGATACGCAGTATTTT. It specifies CASSDRPSASGTTDTQYF. V usage is TRBV6-4 and J usage is TRBJ2-3; 7 bases are a match to TRBD2. There are 18 residues in the CDR3. V trimming: 2 bases; J trimming: 2 bases; junction bases outside the gene matches: 13. Germline V lookup: CDR1 MRHNA, CDR2 SNTAGT.

This chain uses TRBV27 with TRBJ2-2; D might be TRBD2 (6 bases). Germline CDR1 is MNHEY and CDR2 is SMNVEV (reference sequence). CDR3 length: 15 amino acids. V lost 3 bases, J lost 4 bases, and 12 bases lay in between. CDR3 sequence (DNA): TGTGCCAGCAGTTTGGGGGGTCCGGTCACCGGGGAGCTGTTTTTT. Translated, it gives CASSLGGPVTGELFF.

The chain is built from TRBV4-3 and TRBJ2-1, with unresolved D. The CDR3 is 13 residues long. V lost 4 bases and J 9 bases, leaving 13 bases between the germline ends. The germline V gene encodes CDR1 LGHNA and CDR2 YSLEER. CDR3: CASSPRTGGEQFF. For the CDR3, the DNA is TGCGCCAGCAGCCCCCGAACCGGCGGTGAGCAGTTCTTC.

The CDR3 is CASSPKTGPNQPQHF. CDR3 bases: TGTGCCAGCAGCCCCAAGACAGGACCTAATCAGCCCCAGCATTTT. The chain recombines TRBV7-6 with TRBJ1-5; D is possibly TRBD1 (6 bases). CDR1 is SGHVS and CDR2 is FNYEAQ in the germline V gene. With 5 bases removed from V and 4 bases from J, the gap between germline ends came to 15 bases. The CDR3 sequence is 15 residues long.

The chain employs TRBV6-1 and TRBJ1-2, with 8 bases aligning to TRBD1. With V trimmed by 0 bases and J by 4 bases, 7 bases remained unmatched. The CDR3 is made up of 16 amino acids. The germline V gene has CDR1 MNHNS and CDR2 SASEGT. The CDR3 sequence is CASSEAVRGLVYGYTF. For the CDR3, the DNA is TGTGCCAGCAGTGAAGCGGTCAGGGGGCTTGTCTATGGCTACACCTTC.

V and J are TRBV11-1 and TRBJ1-1; 10 nucleotides match TRBD1. Germline CDR1 is SGHAT and CDR2 is FQDESV (reference sequence). Germline trimming cut 6 bases from V and 6 bases from J; bases unmatched to any gene: 10. CDR3 length: 15 amino acids. The chain's CDR3 is CASSQTRGQGPEAFF. Here the CDR3 DNA reads TGTGCCAGCAGTCAAACCCGGGGACAGGGGCCTGAAGCTTTCTTT.

The V gene is TRBV18, the J gene TRBJ1-3, with a tentative D call TRBD1 (5 bases). Trimming took 3 bases from V and 5 from J, leaving 17 bases between them. CDR1 is KGHSH and CDR2 is LQKENI in the germline V gene. This CDR3 contains 16 residues. Written as DNA, the CDR3 is TGTGCCAGCTCACCCTTACCGCGGGACCGTAGAAACACCATATATTTT. Protein product: CASSPLPRDRRNTIYF. Looking up the rest from reference TRBV18 and TRBJ1-3 gives the full variable domain: NAGVMQNPRHLVRRRGQEARLRCSPMKGHSHVYWYRQLPEEGLKFMVYLQKENIIDESGMPKERFSAEFPKEGPSILRIQQVVRGDSAAYFCASSPLPRDRRNTIYFGEGSWLTVV.

This clone was observed a single time. The rearrangement uses TRBV14 and TRBJ2-3, with 8 bases identical to TRBD2. The CDR3 length is 14 residues. Germline V gene lookup returns CDR1 SGHDN and CDR2 FVKESK. With 2 bases clipped from V and 10 bases from J, the junction kept 8 bases outside the gene matches. In DNA form, the CDR3 reads TGTGCCAGCAGCCAAATGCGGGGGGCCCTTCCGCAGTATTTT. Its translation is CASSQMRGALPQYF.

The J gene is TRBJ1-5, the V gene TRBV6-8; no clear D. Germline V gives CDR1 MNHGY, CDR2 SAAAGT. The V end was cut by 0 bases, the J end by 4 bases, with 10 bases between. The CDR3 runs to 15 residues. In DNA, the CDR3 is TGTGCCAGCAGTTACTCGCCCAGGCCGAATCAGCCCCAGCATTTT. It translates to CASSYSPRPNQPQHF.

The chain employs TRBV19 and TRBJ1-2; TRBD1 matches 7 bases. The trim removed 6 bases at V and 4 bases at J, leaving 8 bases unmatched. Germline assignment: CDR1 LNHDA and CDR2 SQIVND (reference sequence). The CDR3 is made up of 14 amino acids. The CDR3 DNA reads TGTGCCAGTAGCGGGACAGCGAAATCCTATGGCTACACCTTC. Its protein is CASSGTAKSYGYTF. The complete variable domain, with remaining parts taken from reference TRBV19 and TRBJ1-2, reads DGGITQSPKYLFRKEGQNVTLSCEQNLNHDAMYWYRQDPGQGLRLIYYSQIVNDFQKGDIAEGYSVSREKKESFPLTVTSAQKNPTAFYLCASSGTAKSYGYTFGSGTRLTVV.

Comment on this clone: A junction end diverges from the germline sequence, so it may reflect a read error. This sequence joins TRBV25-1 and TRBJ1-3; the match to TRBD1 covers 7 bases. CDR3 length: 15 residues. Germline V CDR1 and CDR2: MGHDK, SYGVNS. CDR3 loop: CASTASGGKGNTIHF. In nucleotides, the CDR3 is TGTGCCAGCACTGCCTCAGGGGGTAAAGGAAACACCATACATTTT.

The gene calls are TRBV19 and TRBJ2-5; D gene ambiguous. Germline V gene data show CDR1 as LNHDA and CDR2 as SQIVND (reference sequence). V gave up 6 bases and J gave up 7 bases, with 12 bases separating them. This CDR3 is built from 12 residues. The CDR3 region has the DNA TGTGCCAGTAGCCCCAGTGGGCGGACCCAGTACTTC. Protein sequence: CASSPSGRTQYF.

The genes are TRBV29-1 and TRBJ1-2; 8 bases fit TRBD1. From germline, CDR1 is SQVTM and CDR2 ANQGSEA. This CDR3 spans 13 amino acids. Trimming took 6 bases from V and 3 from J; bases not matched to a gene: 6. The CDR3 loop reads CSVSTGGDYGYTF. The CDR3 DNA reads as TGCAGCGTATCCACAGGGGGTGACTATGGCTACACCTTC.

The rearrangement links TRBV7-3 to TRBJ2-1; 11 bases fit TRBD1. Germline V CDR1 and CDR2: SGHTA, FQGTGA. V dropped 0 bases and J dropped 6; count of bases not matched to a gene: 7. This CDR3 has 17 amino acids. DNA of the CDR3: TGTGCCAGCAGCTTAACGTCGGGGACAGGGGGACTCAATGAGCAGTTCTTC. It yields the protein CASSLTSGTGGLNEQFF.

The CDR3 region has the DNA TGCAGTGCTAGAGATCAGAACGAGCAGTACTTC. Translation: CSARDQNEQYF. This chain uses TRBV20-1 with TRBJ2-7, with D unresolved. V was pared by 0 bases and J by 5 bases, with 5 bases between. The CDR3 sequence is 11 residues long. Germline V gene data show CDR1 as DFQATT and CDR2 as SNEGSKA (reference sequence).

The rearrangement joins TRBV19 to TRBJ1-1; D may be TRBD1 (6 bases). CDR1 LNHDA and CDR2 SQIVND come from the germline V gene (reference sequence). Trimming took off 3 bases at V and 3 bases at J, with 17 bases between the two ends. The CDR3 extends over 16 amino acids. DNA for the CDR3: TGTGCCAGTAGTATGATAGAGCGAGGGGGGGACACTGAAGCTTTCTTT. Translation: CASSMIERGGDTEAFF.

The chain has TRBV7-6 and TRBJ1-5; TRBD1 matches 8 bases. V was pared by 5 bases and J by 7 bases, with 10 bases of the junction left unmatched. Germline-derived CDR1 and CDR2 are SGHVS and FNYEAQ. The CDR3 runs 15 residues. The CDR3 DNA is TGTGCCAGCAGCAGAGGGACAGGTCCTGGGCAGCCCCAGCATTTT. This codes for CASSRGTGPGQPQHF.

The V call is TRBV27, the J call TRBJ1-1; TRBD1 might be the D (5 bases). This CDR3 has 13 amino acids. Trimming removed 6 bases at V and 6 bases at J, with 14 bases between. Germline CDR1 MNHEY, CDR2 SMNVEV (reference sequence). CDR3 nucleotide sequence: TGTGCCAGCAGCAAACGAAGGGACTCTGAAGCTTTCTTT. Its protein is CASSKRRDSEAFF.

V and J are TRBV15 and TRBJ2-5, with 11 nucleotides matching TRBD2. The ends lost 0 bases at V and 3 bases at J; junction bases unmatched: 0. The CDR3 runs to 15 residues. Germline V lookup: CDR1 LNHNV, CDR2 YYDKDF (reference sequence). The CDR3 loop is CATSRETSGEETQYF. CDR3 nucleotides: TGTGCCACCAGCAGAGAGACTAGCGGGGAAGAGACCCAGTACTTC. Using reference TRBV15 and TRBJ2-5 for the parts outside the CDR3, the full variable domain is DAMVIQNPRYQVTQFGKPVTLSCSQTLNHNVMYWYQQKSSQAPKLLFHYYDKDFNNEADTPDNFQSRRPNTSFCFLDIRSPGLGDTAMYLCATSRETSGEETQYFGPGTRLLVL.

The chain employs TRBV19 and TRBJ2-7; D unresolved. The germline V and J ends were trimmed by 1 base and 3 bases, with 7 bases remaining between them. The CDR3 contains 13 residues. Germline CDR1 LNHDA, CDR2 SQIVND (reference sequence). The chain's CDR3 is CASSIGGSYEQYF. The CDR3, as DNA: TGTGCCAGTAGTATAGGCGGCAGCTACGAGCAGTACTTC.

This clone has a single count. V is TRBV5-1 and J is TRBJ2-2; D gene uncertain. Trimming removed 5 bases at V and 1 base at J, with 12 bases between. CDR3 length: 15 amino acids. Germline V gene lookup returns CDR1 SGHRS and CDR2 YFSETQ. DNA for the CDR3: TGCGCCAGCAGTTCCAAGTTCGGGAACACCGGGGAGCTGTTTTTT. Translating it yields CASSSKFGNTGELFF. Full variable domain (missing parts from reference TRBV5-1 and TRBJ2-2): KAGVTQTPRYLIKTRGQQVTLSCSPISGHRSVSWYQQTPGQGLQFLFEYFSETQRNKGNFPGRFSGRQFSNSRSEMNVSTLELGDSALYLCASSSKFGNTGELFFGEGSRLTVL.

The J gene is TRBJ2-6, the V gene TRBV6-4; no clear D gene. V was cut by 7 bases and J by 0 bases, with 4 bases left in between. Germline lookup yields CDR1 MRHNA and CDR2 SNTAGT. The CDR3 covers 13 residues. The CDR3 spells CASTNSGANVLTF. CDR3 coding DNA: TGTGCCAGCACAAACTCTGGGGCCAACGTCCTGACTTTC.

The genes are TRBV2 and TRBJ1-1; the D is unclear. The CDR3 has 11 residues. CDR1 SNHLY and CDR2 FYNNEI come from the germline V gene. The germline V and J ends were trimmed by 6 bases and 7 bases, with 9 bases remaining between them. The CDR3 protein is CASRRGDEAFF. CDR3 DNA: TGTGCCAGCAGGCGGGGAGATGAAGCTTTCTTT. Full variable domain (rest looked up from reference TRBV2 and TRBJ1-1): EPEVTQTPSHQVTQMGQEVILRCVPISNHLYFYWYRQILGQKVEFLVSFYNNEISEKSEIFDDQFSVERPDGSNFTLKIRSTKLEDSAMYFCASRRGDEAFFGQGTRLTVV.